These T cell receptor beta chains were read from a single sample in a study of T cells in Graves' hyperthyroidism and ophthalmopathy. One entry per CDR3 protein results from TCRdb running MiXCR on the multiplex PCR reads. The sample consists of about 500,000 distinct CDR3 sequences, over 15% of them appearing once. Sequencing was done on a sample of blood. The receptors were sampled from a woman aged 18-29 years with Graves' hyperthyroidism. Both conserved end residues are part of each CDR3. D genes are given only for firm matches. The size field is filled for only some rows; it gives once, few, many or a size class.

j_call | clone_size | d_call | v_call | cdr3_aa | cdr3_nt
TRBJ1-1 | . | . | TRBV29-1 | CSVLIASNTEAFF | TGCAGCGTCCTGATAGCCTCCAACACTGAAGCTTTCTTT
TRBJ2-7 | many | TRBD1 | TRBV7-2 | CASSRTGPRSYEQYF | TGTGCCAGCAGCCGGACAGGCCCCAGGTCGTACGAGCAGTACTTC
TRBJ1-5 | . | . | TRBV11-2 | CASSLTASQPQHF | TGTGCCAGCAGCTTAACCGCGTCTCAGCCCCAGCATTTT
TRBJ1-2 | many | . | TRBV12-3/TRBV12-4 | CASSFTKGPYYGYTF | TGTGCCAGCAGTTTTACGAAGGGTCCCTACTACGGCTACACCTTC
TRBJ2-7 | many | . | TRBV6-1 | CASSEWGPYEQYF | TGTGCCAGCAGTGAATGGGGGCCCTACGAGCAGTACTTC
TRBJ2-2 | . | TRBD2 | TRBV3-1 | CASSQLPSGGNTGELFF | TGTGCCAGCAGCCAGCTCCCTAGCGGGGGGAACACCGGGGAGCTGTTTTTT
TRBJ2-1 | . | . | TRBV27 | CASRGPAERYNEQFF | TGTGCCAGCCGAGGGCCGGCGGAGAGGTACAATGAGCAGTTCTTC
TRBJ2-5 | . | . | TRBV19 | CASSPRGARRFATQYF | TGTGCCAGTAGCCCCCGGGGGGCCCGCCGGTTTGCGACCCAGTACTTC
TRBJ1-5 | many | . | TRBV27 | CASSIRDTNQPQHF | TGTGCCAGCAGTATCCGGGACACCAATCAGCCCCAGCATTTT
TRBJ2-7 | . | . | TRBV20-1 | CSARVAGISRLSYEQYF | TGCAGTGCTAGAGTAGCTGGGATTAGTCGATTGTCCTACGAGCAGTACTTC
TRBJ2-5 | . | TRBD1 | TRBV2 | CASRGRDRQETQYF | TGTGCCAGCAGAGGTCGGGACAGACAAGAGACCCAGTACTTC
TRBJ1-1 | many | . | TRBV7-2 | CASSLLPAMNTEAFF | TGTGCCAGCAGCTTACTTCCGGCCATGAACACTGAAGCTTTCTTT
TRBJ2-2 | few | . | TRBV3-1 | CASTGGTGELFF | TGTGCCAGCACCGGGGGCACCGGGGAGCTGTTTTTT
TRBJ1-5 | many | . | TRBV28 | CASSLVGDQPQHF | TGTGCCAGCAGTTTGGTTGGGGATCAGCCCCAGCATTTT
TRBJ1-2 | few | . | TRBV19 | CASRDGPIDGYGYTF | TGTGCCAGCCGGGACGGACCTATTGACGGCTATGGCTACACCTTC
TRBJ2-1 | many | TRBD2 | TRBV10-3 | CAIRGSGNYNEQFF | TGTGCCATCAGGGGCAGCGGGAACTACAATGAGCAGTTCTTC
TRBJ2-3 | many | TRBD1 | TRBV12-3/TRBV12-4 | CASSLRTGETDTQYF | TGTGCCAGCAGCCTGAGGACAGGGGAAACAGATACGCAGTATTTT
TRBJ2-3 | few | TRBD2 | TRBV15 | CATSRASGSGTDTQYF | TGTGCCACCAGCAGGGCTAGCGGGAGTGGCACAGATACGCAGTATTTT
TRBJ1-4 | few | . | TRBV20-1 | CSASYGGNEKLFF | TGCAGTGCTAGCTACGGGGGTAATGAAAAACTGTTTTTT
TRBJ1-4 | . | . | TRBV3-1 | CASSLRTPLPEKLFF | TGTGCCAGCAGCCTAAGGACCCCCCTCCCAGAAAAACTGTTTTTT
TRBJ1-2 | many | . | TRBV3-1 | CASKFTGSNYGYTF | TGTGCCAGCAAATTTACCGGGTCGAACTATGGCTACACCTTC
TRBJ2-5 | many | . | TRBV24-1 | CATSESTEYQETQYF | TGTGCCACCAGTGAGAGTACGGAGTACCAAGAGACCCAGTACTTC
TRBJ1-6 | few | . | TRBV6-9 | CASSYGGGRSPPHF | TGTGCCAGCAGTTACGGGGGCGGTCGTTCACCCCCCCACTTT
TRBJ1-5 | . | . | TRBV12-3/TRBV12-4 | CASKGGSGNQPQHF | TGTGCCAGCAAGGGGGGGTCTGGCAATCAGCCCCAGCATTTT
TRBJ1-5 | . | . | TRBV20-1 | CSAFYRDSNQPQHF | TGCAGTGCTTTCTACAGGGATAGCAATCAGCCCCAGCATTTT
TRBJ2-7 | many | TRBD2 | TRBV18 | CASSPIAGGTAYEQYF | TGTGCCAGCTCACCTATAGCGGGAGGGACCGCATACGAGCAGTACTTC
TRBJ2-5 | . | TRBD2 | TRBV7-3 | CASSSAGGQYF | TGTGCCAGCAGCTCAGCGGGGGGCCAGTACTTC
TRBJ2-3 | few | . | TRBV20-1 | CSTSGVWTDTQYF | TGCAGTACCTCAGGGGTGTGGACAGATACGCAGTATTTT
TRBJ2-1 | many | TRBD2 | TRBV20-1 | CSASSGGAMVDEQFF | TGCAGTGCTAGTAGCGGGGGGGCCATGGTAGATGAGCAGTTCTTC
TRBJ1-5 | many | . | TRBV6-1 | CASSPLMGNQPQHF | TGTGCCAGCAGTCCCCTGATGGGCAATCAGCCCCAGCATTTT
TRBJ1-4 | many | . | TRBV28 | CASSSGITNEKLFF | TGTGCCAGCAGTTCTGGGATAACTAATGAAAAACTGTTTTTT
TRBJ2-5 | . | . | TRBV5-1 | CASSSGRGRETQYF | TGCGCCAGCAGTTCGGGTCGGGGCCGAGAGACCCAGTACTTC
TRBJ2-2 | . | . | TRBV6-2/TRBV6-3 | CASSYAASNTGELFF | TGTGCCAGCAGTTACGCCGCGTCGAACACCGGGGAGCTGTTTTTT
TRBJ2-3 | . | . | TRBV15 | CATSRGSTSDTQYF | TGTGCCACCAGCCGAGGCTCCACATCAGATACGCAGTATTTT
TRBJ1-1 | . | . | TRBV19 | CASSPSGIEAFF | TGTGCCAGTAGTCCCAGCGGCATAGAAGCTTTCTTT
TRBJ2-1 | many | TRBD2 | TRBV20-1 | CSARVRLAGGLRDEQFF | TGCAGTGCTAGAGTCAGACTAGCTGGAGGCCTTCGCGATGAGCAGTTCTTC
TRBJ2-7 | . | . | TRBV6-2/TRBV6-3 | CASSYFGSAYEQYF | TGTGCCAGCAGTTACTTTGGGTCAGCCTACGAGCAGTACTTC
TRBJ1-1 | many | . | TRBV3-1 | CASSHPGGWTEAFF | TGTGCCAGCAGCCACCCCGGGGGATGGACTGAAGCTTTCTTT
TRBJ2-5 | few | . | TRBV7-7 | CASSPGGRGGGETQYF | TGTGCCAGCAGCCCCGGGGGCCGAGGGGGCGGGGAGACCCAGTACTTC
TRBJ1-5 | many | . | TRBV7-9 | CASSLSGDSNQPQHF | TGTGCCAGCAGCTTATCGGGGGATAGCAATCAGCCCCAGCATTTT
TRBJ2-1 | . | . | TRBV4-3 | CASSQEWANEQFF | TGCGCCAGCAGCCAAGAGTGGGCCAATGAGCAGTTCTTC
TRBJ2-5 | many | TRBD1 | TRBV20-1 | CSAPRDRGGETQYF | TGCAGTGCGCCCCGGGACAGGGGAGGGGAGACCCAGTACTTC
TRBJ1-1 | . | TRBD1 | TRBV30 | CAWIRGTTEAFF | TGTGCCTGGATCAGGGGGACGACTGAAGCTTTCTTT
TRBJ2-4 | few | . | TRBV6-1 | CASSSPQIAKNIQYF | TGTGCCAGCAGCTCGCCACAGATAGCCAAAAACATTCAGTACTTC
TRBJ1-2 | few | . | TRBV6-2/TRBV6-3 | CASSQPGPYTF | TGTGCCAGCAGTCAACCGGGACCCTACACCTTC
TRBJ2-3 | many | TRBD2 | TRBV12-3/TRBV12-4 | CASSHNSGGGTDTQYF | TGTGCCAGCAGCCACAATAGCGGGGGGGGCACAGATACGCAGTATTTT
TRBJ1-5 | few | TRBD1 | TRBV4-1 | CASSQAGTGDQPQHF | TGCGCCAGCAGCCAAGCCGGGACAGGGGATCAGCCCCAGCATTTT
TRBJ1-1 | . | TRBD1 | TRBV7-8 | CASSPGTGAPNTEAFF | TGTGCCAGCAGCCCCGGGACAGGGGCCCCGAACACTGAAGCTTTCTTT
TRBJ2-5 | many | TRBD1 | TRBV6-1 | CASRYGQGRVETQYF | TGTGCCAGCAGATATGGACAGGGGAGGGTGGAGACCCAGTACTTC
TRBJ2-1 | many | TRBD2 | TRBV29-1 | CSASGGSEQFF | TGCAGCGCTAGCGGGGGGAGTGAGCAGTTCTTC
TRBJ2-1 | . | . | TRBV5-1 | CASSSSKTGSSYNEQFF | TGCGCCAGCAGCTCCTCCAAAACTGGTAGCTCCTACAATGAGCAGTTCTTC
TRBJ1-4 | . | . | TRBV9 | CASSVEARGEKLFF | TGTGCCAGCAGCGTCGAGGCCCGGGGTGAAAAACTGTTTTTT
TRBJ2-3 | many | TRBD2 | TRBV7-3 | CASSFAPSGGEDTQYF | TGTGCCAGCAGCTTTGCCCCTAGCGGGGGGGAAGATACGCAGTATTTT
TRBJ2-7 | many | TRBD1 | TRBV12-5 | CASGPQGAFDEQYF | TGTGCTAGTGGGCCACAGGGGGCATTTGACGAGCAGTACTTC
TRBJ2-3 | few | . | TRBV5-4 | CASSSYGRFTDTQYF | TGTGCCAGCAGCTCCTACGGGCGGTTCACAGATACGCAGTATTTT
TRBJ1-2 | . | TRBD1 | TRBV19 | CASSMPRTGGYGYTF | TGTGCCAGTAGTATGCCCCGGACAGGGGGCTATGGCTACACCTTC
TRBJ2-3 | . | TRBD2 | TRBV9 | CASSVRPSGGTDTQYF | TGTGCCAGCAGCGTAAGGCCTAGCGGGGGCACAGATACGCAGTATTTT
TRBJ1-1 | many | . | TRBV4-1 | CASSQWGSYTEAFF | TGCGCCAGCAGCCAATGGGGGAGTTACACTGAAGCTTTCTTT
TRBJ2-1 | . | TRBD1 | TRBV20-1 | CSARGGPGDSSYNEQFF | TGCAGTGCTAGAGGGGGCCCCGGGGACAGCTCCTACAATGAGCAGTTCTTC